This TCR beta chain stems from a study of post-analysis software for immune sequencing data. A note on this clonotype: Its antigen is not known.

The CDR3 is 13 residues long. Germline assignment: CDR1 MNHEY and CDR2 SMNVEV (reference sequence). V was cut by 2 bases and J by 11 bases, with 15 bases left in between. TCR beta cDNA libraries had unique molecular identifiers. Between roughly 1 and 10 million T cells gave rise to some 520,000 cDNA molecules. TCRdb reanalysed the PCR reads using MiXCR and keeps one entry per CDR3 protein. This table holds about 820,000 distinct CDR3 sequences, roughly 50% found once. General study points: Normalized Chao1 diversity was significantly lower in multiple sclerosis patients than in controls. Patients had higher frequencies than controls of a handful of TRBV segments, including TRBV5-6, TRBV5-1 and TRBV20-1.

This TCR derives from a girl aged 5-17 years with multiple sclerosis. The J gene is TRBJ2-5, the V gene TRBV27, with D perhaps assigned TRBD1 or TRBD2 (5 bases each). Specimen: blood. Here the CDR3 reads CASSLTGTGEQYF. The CDR3 nucleotides are TGTGCCAGCAGTTTAACAGGAACTGGGGAGCAGTACTTC.